These 17 T cell receptor beta chains were sequenced from one sample in a study of blood T cell repertoires in COVID-19. Sequencing used immunoSEQ multiplex PCR; TCRdb keeps in-frame clones, though not all of them. This sample has 120,000 to 150,000 clones, with 88% found just once. Sequenced sample: peripheral blood. These receptors were taken from a man aged 45 to 65 with active or convalescent COVID-19.

V and J are TRBV11-2 and TRBJ2-5; perhaps TRBD2 as D (5 bases). Per germline, CDR1 SGHAT and CDR2 FQNNGV. V lost 1 base, J lost 5 bases, and 14 bases lay in between. The CDR3 covers 15 residues. Written as DNA, the CDR3 is TGTGCCAGCAGCTTAGCGGACTCGCGAGCGGAGACCCAGTACTTC. This codes for CASSLADSRAETQYF.

The chain is built from TRBV6-6 and TRBJ1-1; D may be TRBD1 (5 bases). Germline V gives CDR1 MNHNY, CDR2 SVGAGI (reference sequence). Trimming took 4 bases from V and 2 from J, leaving 14 bases between them. The length of the CDR3 is 15 residues. The CDR3: CASSFGGIENTEAFF. The CDR3 bases are TGTGCCAGCAGTTTCGGGGGAATCGAAAACACTGAAGCTTTCTTT.

The chain combines TRBV5-1 with TRBJ2-3; tentatively, D is TRBD1 (6 bases). This CDR3 has 18 amino acids. CDR1 and CDR2 (germline): SGHRS, YFSETQ. V shed 4 bases and J shed 1 base, with 22 bases lying between them. The DNA for the CDR3 is TGCGCCAGCAGCACCTCCACCTCGACAGGTCGGGGCACAGATACGCAGTATTTT. Its protein product is CASSTSTSTGRGTDTQYF.

V is TRBV4-1 and J is TRBJ2-1, with 10 positions matching TRBD2. V shed 6 bases, J shed 5 bases, and the junction held 10 bases outside the gene matches. The CDR3 is 16 amino acids. Germline CDR1 and CDR2: MGHRA and YSYEKL. CDR3 residues: CASRLQYSGRNNEQFF. The CDR3 nucleotides read TGCGCCAGCAGACTACAATATAGCGGGAGGAACAATGAGCAGTTCTTC.

The chain has TRBV19 and TRBJ1-2; TRBD1 might be the D (5 bases). Germline values: CDR1 LNHDA, CDR2 SQIVND (reference sequence). Trimming took 5 bases from V and 2 from J, leaving 9 bases between them. The CDR3 contains 13 residues. CDR3: CASSPDSNYGYTF. Written as DNA, the CDR3 is TGTGCCAGTAGTCCCGACAGCAACTATGGCTACACCTTC.

This clone was detected a few times. The chain recombines TRBV28 with TRBJ1-5, with 7 bases fitting TRBD1. The CDR3 covers 15 residues. CDR1 MDHEN and CDR2 SYDVKM come from the germline V gene. The V and J ends lost 5 bases and 3 bases, in that order; junction bases with no gene match: 7. CDR3 nucleotides: TGTGCCAGCAGTAGACAGGGATCGGTCAATCAGCCCCAGCATTTT. Amino acid sequence: CASSRQGSVNQPQHF.

The chain carries TRBV19 and TRBJ2-1; unclear D gene. V lost 1 base to trimming and J lost 8 bases, with 18 bases between them. The CDR3 extends over 16 amino acids. The V gene's germline CDR1 is LNHDA and CDR2 SQIVND (reference sequence). CDR3 nucleotides: TGTGCCAGTAGTATAGCCCGCACAGCCACGACACATGAGCAGTTCTTC. Residues: CASSIARTATTHEQFF. Complete variable domain (other parts from reference TRBV19 and TRBJ2-1): DGGITQSPKYLFRKEGQNVTLSCEQNLNHDAMYWYRQDPGQGLRLIYYSQIVNDFQKGDIAEGYSVSREKKESFPLTVTSAQKNPTAFYLCASSIARTATTHEQFFGPGTRLTVL.

The gene calls are TRBV6-5 and TRBJ1-1; no firm D call. The CDR3 is made up of 14 amino acids. V dropped 4 bases and J dropped 3 bases, with 12 bases sitting between them. The germline V gene encodes CDR1 MNHEY and CDR2 SVGAGI. CDR3 bases: TGTGCCAGCAGTTCCCCCCCCCGGGACACTGAAGCTTTCTTT. Amino acids: CASSSPPRDTEAFF.

This sequence joins TRBV2 and TRBJ1-1; D gene uncertain. This CDR3 is 15 amino acids long. Trimming took off 7 bases at V and 4 bases at J, with 19 bases between the two ends. From germline, CDR1 is SNHLY and CDR2 FYNNEI. CDR3 amino acids: CASKSTGHEGTEAFF. The DNA for the CDR3 is TGTGCCAGCAAATCAACGGGCCACGAGGGCACTGAAGCTTTCTTT.

The chain links TRBV29-1 to TRBJ1-1, with no clear D. Trimming stripped 5 bases from V and 3 bases from J, with 4 bases between. CDR3 size: 10 residues. Germline CDR1 is SQVTM and CDR2 is ANQGSEA. CDR3 DNA sequence: TGCAGCGTTCGGTACACTGAAGCTTTCTTT. Translated: CSVRYTEAFF. Complete variable domain (other parts from reference TRBV29-1 and TRBJ1-1): SAVISQKPSRDICQRGTSLTIQCQVDSQVTMMFWYRQQPGQSLTLIATANQGSEATYESGFVIDKFPISRPNLTFSTLTVSNMSPEDSSIYLCSVRYTEAFFGQGTRLTVV.

The chain carries TRBV7-2 and TRBJ2-1, with TRBD2 matching 8 bases. Germline V lookup: CDR1 SGHTA, CDR2 FQGNSA. The CDR3 is 16 amino acids. J lost 0 bases, V lost 3 bases, and 4 bases had no gene match. The CDR3 loop is CASSLATSASYNEQFF. CDR3 DNA: TGTGCCAGCAGCTTGGCGACTAGCGCCTCCTACAATGAGCAGTTCTTC.

The chain joins TRBV19 to TRBJ2-2; 7 bases map to TRBD1. This CDR3 is 15 amino acids long. CDR1 is LNHDA and CDR2 is SQIVND in the germline V gene (reference sequence). The trim removed 2 bases at V and 3 bases at J, leaving 3 bases unmatched. The CDR3 coding sequence is TGTGCCAGTAGTATAAAAGGGGGCGACACCGGGGAGCTGTTTTTT. Amino acid sequence: CASSIKGGDTGELFF.

This clone was recorded once. The chain recombines TRBV18 with TRBJ2-1; D possibly corresponds to TRBD2 (6 bases). The CDR3 is made up of 18 amino acids. Germline V gene lookup returns CDR1 KGHSH and CDR2 LQKENI. Trimming removed 1 base at V and 0 bases at J, with 16 bases between. CDR3 residues: CASSPLPRLAPSYNEQFF. The CDR3 region has the DNA TGTGCCAGCTCACCACTCCCAAGGCTAGCGCCCTCCTACAATGAGCAGTTCTTC.

The chain couples TRBV7-2 to TRBJ2-4, with D hard to call. V was shortened by 0 bases and J by 9 bases, with 12 bases between the two germline ends. This CDR3 has 14 residues. Per germline, CDR1 SGHTA and CDR2 FQGNSA. CDR3 protein: CASSLAPPWAIQYF. The CDR3 coding sequence is TGTGCCAGCAGCTTAGCCCCCCCTTGGGCCATTCAGTACTTC.

The chain joins TRBV28 to TRBJ2-3; 8 bases match TRBD2. V lost 5 bases to trimming and J lost 2 bases; unmatched junction nucleotides: 6. Germline V gene sequence: CDR1 MDHEN, CDR2 SYDVKM. This CDR3 spans 15 amino acids. In DNA, the CDR3 is TGTGCCAGCAGTGAGTTGACTAGCGCCACAGATACGCAGTATTTT. As protein: CASSELTSATDTQYF.

J is TRBJ1-5 and V is TRBV5-8, with D possibly being TRBD1 (5 bases). V was trimmed by 4 bases and J by 9 bases, leaving 11 bases between them. The V gene's germline CDR1 is SGHTS and CDR2 YDEGEE. The CDR3 totals 12 residues. The CDR3 DNA reads as TGTGCCAGCAGCCTGGGGCAACCGCCCCAGCATTTT. It yields the protein CASSLGQPPQHF.

The gene calls are TRBV7-2 and TRBJ1-5, with D possibly being TRBD1 (6 bases). The CDR3 spans 15 residues. With 7 bases removed from V and 1 base from J, the gap between germline ends came to 14 bases. Germline-derived CDR1 and CDR2 are SGHTA and FQGNSA. The CDR3 DNA sequence: TGTGCCAGCACCCTGACAGGCGCGAGCAATCAGCCCCAGCATTTT. Protein product: CASTLTGASNQPQHF. The full variable domain, with the rest looked up from reference TRBV7-2 and TRBJ1-5, is GAGVSQSPSNKVTEKGKDVELRCDPISGHTALYWYRQSLGQGLEFLIYFQGNSAPDKSGLPSDRFSAERTGGSVSTLTIQRTQQEDSAVYLCASTLTGASNQPQHFGDGTRLSIL.